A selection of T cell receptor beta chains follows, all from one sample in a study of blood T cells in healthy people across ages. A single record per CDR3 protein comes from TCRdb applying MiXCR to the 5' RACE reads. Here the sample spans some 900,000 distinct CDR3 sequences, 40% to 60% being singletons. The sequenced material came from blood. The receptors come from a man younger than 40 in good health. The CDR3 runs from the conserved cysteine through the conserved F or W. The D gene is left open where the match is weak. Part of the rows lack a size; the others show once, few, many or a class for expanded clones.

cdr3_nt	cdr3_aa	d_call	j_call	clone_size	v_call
TGTGCCACCAGTGATAGAAGCGGGGGTTCCTACGAGCAGTACTTC	CATSDRSGGSYEQYF	TRBD2	TRBJ2-7	.	TRBV24-1
TGTGCCTGCGAGGCAGGGCGAGGCTATGGCTACACCTTC	CACEAGRGYGYTF	.	TRBJ1-2	.	TRBV6-2/TRBV6-3
TGTGCCAGCAGCTTGTCGGCAGTCTACGAGCAGTACTTC	CASSLSAVYEQYF	.	TRBJ2-7	.	TRBV5-6
TGCAGTGCGAGTCGGGCCCTCACAGATACGCAGTATTTT	CSASRALTDTQYF	.	TRBJ2-3	once	TRBV20-1
TGTGCCAGCAGCTTAGCGGGCCTAACAGGGGCGGGTGAAGCTTTCTTT	CASSLAGLTGAGEAFF	TRBD1	TRBJ1-1	.	TRBV7-9
TGTGCCAGCAGTTTCGGTCTTTTCTACGAGCAGTACTTC	CASSFGLFYEQYF	.	TRBJ2-7	.	TRBV28
TGTGCCAGCAGCGCTGGTAGATATAATTCACCCCTCCACTTT	CASSAGRYNSPLHF	.	TRBJ1-6	.	TRBV6-5
TGTGCCAGCAAAAGCCAGGGAGGGGGCACAGATACGCAGTATTTT	CASKSQGGGTDTQYF	TRBD2	TRBJ2-3	.	TRBV12-3/TRBV12-4
TGCAGTGCTAGCCAGGACCTTGGTGAAAAACTGTTTTTT	CSASQDLGEKLFF	.	TRBJ1-4	few	TRBV20-1
TGTGCCAGCAGCTTAAGGGGCCCAGATACGCAGTATTTT	CASSLRGPDTQYF	.	TRBJ2-3	many	TRBV11-3
TGTGCCAGCAGACCTCCGGGCAGGGGAGGATTTGGGGGGCAGCCCCAGCATTTT	CASRPPGRGGFGGQPQHF	.	TRBJ1-5	.	TRBV6-1
TGTGCCAGCAGCTTAATATCCGCGACAGGGACGATAGCAGAGACCCAGTACTTC	CASSLISATGTIAETQYF	TRBD1	TRBJ2-5	.	TRBV7-8
TGCAGCGTTGAAGGCCGCGAGACAGACTCCTACGAGCAGTACTTC	CSVEGRETDSYEQYF	.	TRBJ2-7	.	TRBV29-1
TGTGCCAGCAGCTTGTATACAGGGGGCTTTAGAATAAGGTCCTACGAGCAGTACTTC	CASSLYTGGFRIRSYEQYF	TRBD1	TRBJ2-7	.	TRBV5-5
TGTGCCAGCAGCTTATTAGGGAACACCGGGGAGCTGTTTTTT	CASSLLGNTGELFF	.	TRBJ2-2	.	TRBV7-2
TGCAGTGCCCAACTAGCGGGGGGGGGTCGGGATAATGAGCAGTTCTTC	CSAQLAGGGRDNEQFF	TRBD2	TRBJ2-1	many	TRBV20-1
TGTGCCAGCAGCCAAGATCTCGGATGGGACACTGAAGCTTTCTTT	CASSQDLGWDTEAFF	.	TRBJ1-1	.	TRBV4-2
TGCAGTGCTAGAGATGCGGACAGGGGCTATGGCTACACCTTC	CSARDADRGYGYTF	TRBD1	TRBJ1-2	few	TRBV20-1
TGTGCCAGCAGCGGCAACTTTCAGGAGCAGTACTTC	CASSGNFQEQYF	.	TRBJ2-7	few	TRBV3-1
TGCAGCGTGACCGACCCCGGGACAATCCCCCAAGAGACCCAGTACTTC	CSVTDPGTIPQETQYF	.	TRBJ2-5	.	TRBV29-1
TGTGCCACCAGTGATGGGGACAGCCGAAGGCGAGGGGATACGCAGTATTTT	CATSDGDSRRRGDTQYF	TRBD1	TRBJ2-3	.	TRBV24-1
TGTGCCAGCAGTCCTAGCACTAGCGGGAAAGATACGCAGTATTTT	CASSPSTSGKDTQYF	TRBD2	TRBJ2-3	few	TRBV12-3/TRBV12-4
TGTGCCAGCAGCTCTCTTAGCGGGAGCTCCTACAATGAGCAGTTCTTC	CASSSLSGSSYNEQFF	TRBD2	TRBJ2-1	few	TRBV7-3
TGCAGTGCTAGAGATGGGGATGGTTCACCCCTCCACTTT	CSARDGDGSPLHF	.	TRBJ1-6	many	TRBV20-1
TGTGCCAGCAGACCGACAGAGCCTAATGAAAAACTGTTTTTT	CASRPTEPNEKLFF	.	TRBJ1-4	many	TRBV7-9
TGTGCCAGCAGTTTATTGTCGTCGGGACAGGGTGGAGATGAGCAGTTCTTC	CASSLLSSGQGGDEQFF	TRBD1	TRBJ2-1	once	TRBV27
TGTGCCAGCAGCTTAGCGATGAGGTACGAGCAGTACTTC	CASSLAMRYEQYF	.	TRBJ2-7	once	TRBV7-2
TGTGCCAGCAGCCCGGACCCAAGGGGTGAGCAGTTCTTC	CASSPDPRGEQFF	.	TRBJ2-1	.	TRBV7-9
TGTGCCAGCAAGAGCCTTAACTATGGCTACACCTTC	CASKSLNYGYTF	.	TRBJ1-2	.	TRBV27
TGTGCCAGCAGTTTCTTTGGCCAGGGGAAAAACTACAATGAGCAGTTCTTC	CASSFFGQGKNYNEQFF	.	TRBJ2-1	.	TRBV12-3/TRBV12-4